This T cell receptor (beta chain) came from a study of Ad26.COV2.S vaccination and SARS-CoV-2 variants. CDR3 length: 15 amino acids. Germline V gene data show CDR1 as SGHAT and CDR2 as FQNNGV. The V and J ends lost 4 bases and 8 bases respectively, with 20 bases between them. As regards this clone: Antigen specificity is unknown.

Points from the study as a whole: Substantial breadth was reportedly displayed by spike-specific CD8+ and CD4+ T cell responses after vaccination. Across vaccine and placebo recipients, the breadth of non-spike TCRs was similar.

Treatment in this sample: around 19 received Ad26.COV2.S at low or high dose, single or two shots; roughly 5 received placebo; per-sample allocation not given. Day 63 following the first vaccine or placebo injection was when the samples were taken. The repertoire was sequenced with immunoSEQ multiplex PCR; TCRdb's copy has only in-frame clones and lacks some. Found here are about 460,000 clones, nearly 90% of them singletons; the top ten hold 1.7%. The V call is TRBV11-2, the J call TRBJ1-2; D remains unclear. The material was peripheral blood, obtained in a trial of Ad26.COV2.S vaccine versus placebo. The TCR comes from a person aged 18-60 years who received the Ad26.COV2.S COVID-19 vaccine or a placebo. The CDR3 region has the DNA TGTGCCAGCAGCTCGTCTCGGACCGCGGAGGAGGGCTACACCTTC. It codes for CASSSSRTAEEGYTF.